This is a list of T cell receptor beta chains from one sample in a study of blood T cell repertoires in COVID-19. Generated by immunoSEQ multiplex PCR, the TCRdb table keeps only in-frame clones and is missing some. The repertoire holds some 330,000 clones, with 85% to 90% as singletons. Sequencing was done on a sample of peripheral blood. The receptors originated from a woman aged 50 to 60 with active or convalescent COVID-19. Both conserved end residues are part of each CDR3.

>16|TRBV11-2|TRBJ2-3
CASSPTSGGLTDTQYF
>14|TRBV5-6|TRBJ1-2
CASSSGTGIYGYTF
>17|TRBV15|TRBJ1-3
CATSRDRRGTSGNTIYF
>16|TRBV18|TRBJ2-1
CASSPFSGTTYNEQFF
>14|TRBV4-1|TRBJ1-1
CASSQGQGGTEAFF
>15|TRBV18|TRBJ2-1
CASSPPTRAYNEQFF
>18|TRBV7-3|TRBJ2-3
CASSLAGSSGTSTDTQYF
>17|TRBV4-1|TRBJ2-2
CASSQEGVLAGSGELFF
>15|TRBV7-9|TRBJ2-2
CASSLIYSNTGELFF
>17|TRBV7-2|TRBJ2-6
CASNLGTTLGGANVLTF
>14|TRBV5-1|TRBJ1-2
CASSLGTGTYGYTF
>16|TRBV3-1/TRBV3-2|TRBJ1-1
CASSNKMSGLNTEAFF
>12|TRBV3-1/TRBV3-2|TRBJ2-2
CASSSITGELFF
>12|TRBV5-6|TRBJ1-1
CASSRGGAEAFF
>15|TRBV6-2/TRBV6-3|TRBJ2-7
CASSYGLTDSSEQYF
>16|TRBV5-1|TRBJ1-1
CASSYEDRRLNTEAFF
>12|TRBV6-2/TRBV6-3|TRBJ1-1
CASSYGHREAFF
>12|TRBV25-1|TRBJ1-5
CASNTGGQPQHF
>15|TRBV5-1|TRBJ2-1
CASSSEQTGVGEQFF
>15|TRBV6-2/TRBV6-3|TRBJ2-3
CASSRSTSGEDTQYF
>14|TRBV7-2|TRBJ1-2
CASSYRDSSYGYTF
>13|TRBV30|TRBJ1-3
CAADTNSGNTIYF
>17|TRBV7-2|TRBJ2-2
CASSSSSGGALAGELFF
>13|TRBV28|TRBJ1-5
CASSPSGGTLEHF
>16|TRBV28|TRBJ1-2
CASSLMRQGFRNGYTF
>16|TRBV6-2/TRBV6-3|TRBJ1-1
CASSGASDRGRTEAFF
>17|TRBV7-2|TRBJ1-4
CASSSYRGSTTNEKLFF
>13|TRBV7-9|TRBJ2-5
CASSAPTGETQYF
>14|TRBV29-1|TRBJ1-1
CSVVPDTSLTEAFF
>20|TRBV24-1|TRBJ2-1
CATSDLPDHSSGENYNEQFF
>13|TRBV12-3/TRBV12-4|TRBJ1-1
CASSTLGNTEAFF